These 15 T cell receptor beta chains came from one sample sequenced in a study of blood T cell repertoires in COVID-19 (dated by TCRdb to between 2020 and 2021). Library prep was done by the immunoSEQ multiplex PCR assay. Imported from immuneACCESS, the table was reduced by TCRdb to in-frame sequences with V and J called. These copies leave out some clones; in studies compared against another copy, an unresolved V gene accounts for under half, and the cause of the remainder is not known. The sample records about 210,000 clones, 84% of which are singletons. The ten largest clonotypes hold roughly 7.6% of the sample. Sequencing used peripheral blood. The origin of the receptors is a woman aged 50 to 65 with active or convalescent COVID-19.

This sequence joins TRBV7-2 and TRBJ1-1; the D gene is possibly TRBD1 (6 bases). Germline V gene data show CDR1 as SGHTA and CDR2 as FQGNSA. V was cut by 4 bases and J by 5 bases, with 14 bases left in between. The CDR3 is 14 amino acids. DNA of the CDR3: TGTGCCAGCAGCTACAGGGCGAGAAAAACTGAAGCTTTCTTT. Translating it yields CASSYRARKTEAFF.

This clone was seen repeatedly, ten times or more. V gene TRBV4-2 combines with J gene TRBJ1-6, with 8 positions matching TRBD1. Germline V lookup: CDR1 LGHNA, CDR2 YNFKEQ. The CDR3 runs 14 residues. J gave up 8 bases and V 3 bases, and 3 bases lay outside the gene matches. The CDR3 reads CASSHLTGDSPLHF. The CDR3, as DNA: TGTGCCAGCAGCCATTTGACAGGGGATTCACCCCTCCACTTT.

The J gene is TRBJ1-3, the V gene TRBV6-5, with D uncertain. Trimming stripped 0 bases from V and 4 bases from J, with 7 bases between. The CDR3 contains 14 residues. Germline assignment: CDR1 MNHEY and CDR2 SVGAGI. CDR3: CASSYSPVGNTIYF. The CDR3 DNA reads TGTGCCAGCAGTTACTCGCCGGTGGGAAACACCATATATTTT.

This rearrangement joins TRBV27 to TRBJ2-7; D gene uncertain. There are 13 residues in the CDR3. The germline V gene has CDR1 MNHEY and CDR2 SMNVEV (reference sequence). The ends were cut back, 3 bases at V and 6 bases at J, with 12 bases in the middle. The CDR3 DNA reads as TGTGCCAGCAGTTTTAGGCGGATGGGCGAGCAGTACTTC. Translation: CASSFRRMGEQYF.

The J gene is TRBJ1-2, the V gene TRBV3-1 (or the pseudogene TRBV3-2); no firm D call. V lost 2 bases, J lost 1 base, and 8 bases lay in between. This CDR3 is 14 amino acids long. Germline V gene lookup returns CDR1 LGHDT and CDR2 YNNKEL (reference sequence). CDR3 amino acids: CASSQLAGNYGYTF. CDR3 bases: TGTGCCAGCAGCCAATTAGCGGGTAACTATGGCTACACCTTC.

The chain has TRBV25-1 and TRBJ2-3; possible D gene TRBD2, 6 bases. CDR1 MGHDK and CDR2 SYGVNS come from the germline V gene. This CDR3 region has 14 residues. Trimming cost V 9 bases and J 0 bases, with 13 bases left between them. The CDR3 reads CASRRGISTDTQYF. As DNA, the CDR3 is TGTGCCAGTAGACGGGGGATTAGCACAGATACGCAGTATTTT.

CDR3 DNA sequence: TGCGCCAGCAGAAGGACAGGGGGCTACGAAGAGACCCAGTACTTC. Encoded protein: CASRRTGGYEETQYF. J is TRBJ2-5 and V is TRBV5-1, with 11 positions matching TRBD1. J was trimmed by 3 bases and V by 5 bases; bases with no gene match: 6. CDR1 is SGHRS, CDR2 YFSETQ, per germline. The length of the CDR3 is 15 residues.

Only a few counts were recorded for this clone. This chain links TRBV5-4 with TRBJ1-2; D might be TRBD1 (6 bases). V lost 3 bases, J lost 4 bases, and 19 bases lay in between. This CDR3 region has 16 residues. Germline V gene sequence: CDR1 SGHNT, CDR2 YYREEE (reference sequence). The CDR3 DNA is TGTGCCAGCAGCTCCGGTACAGGGTCAAACCTCTATGGCTACACCTTC. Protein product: CASSSGTGSNLYGYTF. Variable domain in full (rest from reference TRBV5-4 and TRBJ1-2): ETGVTQSPTHLIKTRGQQVTLRCSSQSGHNTVSWYQQALGQGPQFIFQYYREEENGRGNFPPRFSGLQFPNYSSELNVNALELDDSALYLCASSSGTGSNLYGYTFGSGTRLTVV.

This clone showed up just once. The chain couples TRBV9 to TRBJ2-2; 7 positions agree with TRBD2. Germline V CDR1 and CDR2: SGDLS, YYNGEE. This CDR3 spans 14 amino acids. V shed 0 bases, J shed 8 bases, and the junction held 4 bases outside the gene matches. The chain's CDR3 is CASSVVGGMGELFF. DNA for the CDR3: TGTGCCAGCAGCGTAGTCGGGGGGATGGGGGAGCTGTTTTTT.

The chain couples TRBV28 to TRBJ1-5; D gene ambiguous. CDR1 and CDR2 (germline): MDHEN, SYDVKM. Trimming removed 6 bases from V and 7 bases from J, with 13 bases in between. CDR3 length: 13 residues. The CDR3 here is CASSQGGRQPQHF. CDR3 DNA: TGTGCCAGCAGCCAAGGAGGGAGGCAGCCCCAGCATTTT. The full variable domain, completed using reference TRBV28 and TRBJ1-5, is DVKVTQSSRYLVKRTGEKVFLECVQDMDHENMFWYRQDPGLGLRLIYFSYDVKMKEKGDIPEGYSVSREKKERFSLILESASTNQTSMYLCASSQGGRQPQHFGDGTRLSIL.

CDR3 in DNA: TGTGCCAGCACCGGGCAGGGGCAGTCACCCCTCCACTTT. It is translated as CASTGQGQSPLHF. The V and J genes are TRBV6-5 and TRBJ1-6; D is perhaps TRBD1 (6 bases). The germline gives CDR1 MNHEY, CDR2 SVGAGI. The CDR3 extends over 13 amino acids. The V end lost 7 bases, the J end lost 10 bases, and 14 bases lay between the germline ends.

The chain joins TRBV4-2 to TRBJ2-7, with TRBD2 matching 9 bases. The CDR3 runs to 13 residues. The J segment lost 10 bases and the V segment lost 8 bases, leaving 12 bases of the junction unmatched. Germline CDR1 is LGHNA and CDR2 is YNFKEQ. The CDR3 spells CASGASGGGAQYV. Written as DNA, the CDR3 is TGTGCCAGCGGAGCGTCAGGCGGGGGGGCTCAGTACGTC.

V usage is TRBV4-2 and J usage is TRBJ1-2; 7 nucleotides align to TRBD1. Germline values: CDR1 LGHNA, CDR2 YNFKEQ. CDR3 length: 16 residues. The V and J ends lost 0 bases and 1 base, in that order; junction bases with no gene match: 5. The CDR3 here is CASSQDWAGGNYGYTF. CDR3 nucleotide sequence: TGTGCCAGCAGCCAAGATTGGGCAGGGGGTAACTATGGCTACACCTTC.

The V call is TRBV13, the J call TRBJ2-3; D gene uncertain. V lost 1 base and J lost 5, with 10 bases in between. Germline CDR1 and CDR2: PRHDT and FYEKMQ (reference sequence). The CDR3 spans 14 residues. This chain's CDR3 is CASSLASGQDTQYF. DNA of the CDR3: TGTGCCAGCAGCTTAGCCTCGGGTCAAGATACGCAGTATTTT.

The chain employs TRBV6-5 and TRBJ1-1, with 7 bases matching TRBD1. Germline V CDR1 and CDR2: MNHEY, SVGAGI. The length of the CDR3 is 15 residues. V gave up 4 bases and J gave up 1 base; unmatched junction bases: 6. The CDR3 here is CASSSRTGRNTEAFF. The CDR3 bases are TGTGCCAGCAGTTCCAGGACAGGACGGAACACTGAAGCTTTCTTT.